Sequencing of this T cell receptor beta chain was carried out in a study of shared clonotypes between healthy human individuals. Germline loops: CDR1 GTSNPN, CDR2 SVGIG (reference sequence). Trimming removed 3 bases at V and 3 bases at J, with 11 bases between. This CDR3 has 13 amino acids. Clones were sequenced by immunoSEQ multiplex PCR, and TCRdb holds only the in-frame ones, with some missing. The sample includes millions of clones, approximately 95% seen only once; the top ten take 0.1% to 0.15%. Sequenced material: naive CD4+ T cells sorted from blood. Described subset: CD45RA+ positively selected. The origin of this receptor is a man aged 18 to 29 in good health. The chain links TRBV30 to TRBJ1-2; D may be TRBD1 (5 bases). The CDR3 sequence: CAWSPGTDYGYTF. The CDR3 DNA follows: TGTGCCTGGAGCCCGGGGACGGACTATGGCTACACCTTC.